This T cell receptor beta chain was sequenced for a study of cytomegalovirus exposure and HLA in healthy donors. In this sample, this clone turned up a few times. Amplification used 60 Vbeta primers and 13 Jbeta primers. How the authors handled the data: As a later analysis found, there were roughly 80 million unique TCR beta chains, of which roughly 11 million were shared. Profiling relied on immunoSEQ multiplex PCR, and the TCRdb table lists in-frame clones only, not all of them. The V and J calls and clone size come from that table; D and trimming were worked out from the DNA. Of 100,000 to 150,000 clones in the sample, 75% to 85% are singletons; the top ten hold 3.6%. There are 14 residues in the CDR3. The junction had 9 bases not matched to a gene; V was cut back by 4 bases and J by 6 bases. The V gene's germline CDR1 is ENHRY and CDR2 SYGVKD.

This TCR came from a man aged 35 to 55 in good health and CMV-seronegative. Sequencing used PBMCs. This chain uses TRBV10-3 with TRBJ2-7; 7 bases fit TRBD1. The CDR3 protein is CAISGGDREGEQYF. Here the CDR3 DNA reads TGTGCCATCAGTGGAGGGGACAGAGAGGGCGAGCAGTACTTC.